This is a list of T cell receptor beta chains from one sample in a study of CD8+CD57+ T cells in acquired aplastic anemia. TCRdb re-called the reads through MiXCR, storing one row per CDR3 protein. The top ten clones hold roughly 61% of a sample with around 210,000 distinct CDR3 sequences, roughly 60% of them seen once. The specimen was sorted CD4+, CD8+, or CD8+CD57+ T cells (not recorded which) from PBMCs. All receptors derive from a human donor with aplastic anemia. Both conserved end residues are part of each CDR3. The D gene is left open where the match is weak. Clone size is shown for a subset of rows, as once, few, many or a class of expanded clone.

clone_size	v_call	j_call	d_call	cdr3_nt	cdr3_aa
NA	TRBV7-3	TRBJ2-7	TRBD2	TGTGCCAGCAGCTCCGGGACTAGCTTCTCCTACGAGCAGTACTTC	CASSSGTSFSYEQYF
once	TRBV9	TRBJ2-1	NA	TGTGCCAGCAGCCTTGGGACGGAGAACTACGAGCAGTTCTTC	CASSLGTENYEQFF
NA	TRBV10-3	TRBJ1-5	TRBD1	TGTGCCATCAGTGACCCAGGACAGGGGGCCGGGCAGCCCCAGCATTTT	CAISDPGQGAGQPQHF
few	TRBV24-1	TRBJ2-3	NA	TGTGCCACCAGCGAACCGGGGGGCGGGGCAGATACGCAGTATTTT	CATSEPGGGADTQYF
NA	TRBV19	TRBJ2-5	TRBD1	TGTGCCAGTAGTATGGGACAGGGGTCCGGTGAGACCCAGTACTTC	CASSMGQGSGETQYF
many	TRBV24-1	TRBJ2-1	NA	TGTGCCACCGAGGGGGGCTACAATGAGCAGTTCTTC	CATEGGYNEQFF
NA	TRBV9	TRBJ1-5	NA	TGTGCCAGCAGCGTTGGGGCTGCTCAGCCCCAGCATTTT	CASSVGAAQPQHF
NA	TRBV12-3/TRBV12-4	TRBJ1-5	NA	TGTGCCAGCAGTTTTACCACCCATCAGCCCCAGCATTTT	CASSFTTHQPQHF
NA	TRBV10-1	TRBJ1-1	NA	TGCGCCAGCTGCGGGGGGGGGACTGAAGCTTTCTTT	CASCGGGTEAFF
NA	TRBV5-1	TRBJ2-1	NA	TGCGCCAGCAGCTTGGCCGTCGGGGCCGATGAGCAGTTCTTC	CASSLAVGADEQFF
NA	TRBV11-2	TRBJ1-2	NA	TGTGCCAGCAGCCCCGACATAAACTATGGCTACACCTTC	CASSPDINYGYTF
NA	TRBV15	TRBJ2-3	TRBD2	TGTGCCACCAGCAGAGATACTAGCGGGATCTCAGATACGCAGTATTTT	CATSRDTSGISDTQYF
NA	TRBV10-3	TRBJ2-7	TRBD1	TGTGCCAACAGTCTTCGCCGGGACAGAGGCTACGAGCAGTACTTC	CANSLRRDRGYEQYF
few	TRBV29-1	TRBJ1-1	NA	TGCAGCGCCGGCCGTCCAGGGGACACTGAAGCTTTCTTT	CSAGRPGDTEAFF
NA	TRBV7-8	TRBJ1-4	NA	TGTGCCAGCAGCTTTACTAGGGCAACTAATGAAAAACTGTTTTTT	CASSFTRATNEKLFF
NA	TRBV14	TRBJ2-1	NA	TGTGCCAGTGCTATATACAATGAGCAGTTCTTC	CASAIYNEQFF
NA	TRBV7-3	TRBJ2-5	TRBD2	TGTGCCAGCAGTGACGGGGCGGGGGAGACCCAGCACTTC	CASSDGAGETQHF
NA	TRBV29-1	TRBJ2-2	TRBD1	TGCAGCGTTGAAGGGACAGGGTGGGCCGGGGAGCTGTTTTTT	CSVEGTGWAGELFF
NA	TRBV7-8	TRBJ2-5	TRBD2	TGTGCCAGCAGCTTGGGAGGGTTTGGAGAGGCCCAGTACTTC	CASSLGGFGEAQYF
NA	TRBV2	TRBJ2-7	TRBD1	TGTGCCAGCAGGGGACAGGGGCGGTGGGAGCAGTACTTC	CASRGQGRWEQYF
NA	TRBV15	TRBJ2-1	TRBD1	TGTGTCACCAGCGTCGAGGGACAGGGGGCAAGTGAGCAGTTCTTC	CVTSVEGQGASEQFF
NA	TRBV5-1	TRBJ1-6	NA	TGCGCCAGCAGCTTGTGGACGGACAATAATTCACCCCTCCACTTT	CASSLWTDNNSPLHF
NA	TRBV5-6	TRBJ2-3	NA	TGTGCCAGCAGCTTGGTAGGTTCGGCAGGGGTTTTTGGCACAGATACGCAGTATTTT	CASSLVGSAGVFGTDTQYF
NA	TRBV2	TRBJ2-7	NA	TGTGCCACCAATGGGTCCCCAAGTGAGCAGTACTTC	CATNGSPSEQYF
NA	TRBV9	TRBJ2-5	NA	TGTGCCAGCAGCGTGGCCGAAGAGACCCAGTACTTC	CASSVAEETQYF
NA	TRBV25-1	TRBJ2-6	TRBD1	TGTGCCAGCAGCTTAAGCCCGGGACAGGGAGATTCCGGGGCCAACGTCCTGACTTTC	CASSLSPGQGDSGANVLTF
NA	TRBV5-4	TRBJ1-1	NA	TGTGCCAGCAGCTATGACTCCACTGAAGCTTTCTTT	CASSYDSTEAFF
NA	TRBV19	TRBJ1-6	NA	TGTGCCAGTAGTGACCCTCCGTGGGGGCAACCCCTCCACTTT	CASSDPPWGQPLHF
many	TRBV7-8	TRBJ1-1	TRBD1	TGTGCCAGCAGCTGGACAGGGGGGGACACTGAAGCTTTCTTT	CASSWTGGDTEAFF
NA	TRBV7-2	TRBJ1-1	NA	TGTGCCAGCAGCTTAGCCAGCCTGAACACTGAAGCTTTCTTT	CASSLASLNTEAFF
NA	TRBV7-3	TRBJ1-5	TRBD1	TGTGCCAGCATCAGGGGGAACCAGCCCCAGCATTTT	CASIRGNQPQHF
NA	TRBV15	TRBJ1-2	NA	TGTGCCACCAGCAGAGATTCAATCGTAGCTAACTATGGCTACACCTTC	CATSRDSIVANYGYTF
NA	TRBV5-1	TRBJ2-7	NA	TGCGCCAGCAGCTTGGCCCAGAAAACAACAGGTGAGGGGACCTACGAGCAGTACTTC	CASSLAQKTTGEGTYEQYF
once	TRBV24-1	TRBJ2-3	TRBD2	TGTGCCACCAGTGATACAGCGGGGACTAGCACAGATACGCAGTATTTT	CATSDTAGTSTDTQYF
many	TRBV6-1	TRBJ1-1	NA	TGTGCCAGCAGTAGGGGAAACACTGAAGCTTTCTTT	CASSRGNTEAFF
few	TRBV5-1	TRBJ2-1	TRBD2	TGCGCCAGCAGCTCGACTAGCGGGAACACCTACAATGAGCAGTTCTTC	CASSSTSGNTYNEQFF
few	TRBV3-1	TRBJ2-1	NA	TGTGCCAGCAGCCAAGTTGCTGCGGGGTGGAACAATGAGCAGTTCTTC	CASSQVAAGWNNEQFF
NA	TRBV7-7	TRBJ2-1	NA	TGTGCTAGCAGCCCAGGAATTATATACAATGAGCAGTTCTTC	CASSPGIIYNEQFF
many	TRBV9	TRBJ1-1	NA	TGTGCCAGCAGCGTTTTGTGGGGGGACACTGAAGCTTTCTTT	CASSVLWGDTEAFF
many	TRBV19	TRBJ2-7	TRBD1	TGTGCCAGTAGTACCGGGACAGGGTTCAACGAGCAGTACTTC	CASSTGTGFNEQYF
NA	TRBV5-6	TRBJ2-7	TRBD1	TGTGCCAGCAGCAGGGGACAGGGGGGCTACGAGCAGTACTTC	CASSRGQGGYEQYF
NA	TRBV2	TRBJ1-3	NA	TGTGCCAGCAGTGTAAGGACAGTCATCTCTGGAAACACCATATATTTT	CASSVRTVISGNTIYF